This entry describes one T cell receptor beta chain. Its antigen remains unidentified. This specimen belongs to a study of T cells after yellow fever vaccination. General study points: FACS-sorted repertoires could harbor abundant contaminating bulk-population clonotypes. Weaker, the secondary response had a peak occurring faster, on day 5 versus 15.

V was cut by 1 base and J by 6 bases, with 7 bases left in between. The length of the CDR3 is 13 residues. Germline V CDR1 and CDR2: SGHAT, FQNNGV. Universal primer sites and UMIs were introduced during 5'RACE template-switching synthesis of TCR cDNA. MiXCR, applied by TCRdb to the 5' RACE reads, yields one record per CDR3 protein. This sample has 300,000 to 350,000 distinct CDR3 sequences, with 3% to 4.5% found just once. This sequence was found in a man aged 18 to 30 who received the YFV17D yellow fever vaccine. The source material was PBMCs, sampled 5 days after the yellow fever booster vaccination. The chain recombines TRBV11-2 with TRBJ1-5; D is unresolved. The DNA for the CDR3 is TGTGCCAGCAGCTTAGCCATTCTTCAGCCCCAGCATTTT. This codes for CASSLAILQPQHF.